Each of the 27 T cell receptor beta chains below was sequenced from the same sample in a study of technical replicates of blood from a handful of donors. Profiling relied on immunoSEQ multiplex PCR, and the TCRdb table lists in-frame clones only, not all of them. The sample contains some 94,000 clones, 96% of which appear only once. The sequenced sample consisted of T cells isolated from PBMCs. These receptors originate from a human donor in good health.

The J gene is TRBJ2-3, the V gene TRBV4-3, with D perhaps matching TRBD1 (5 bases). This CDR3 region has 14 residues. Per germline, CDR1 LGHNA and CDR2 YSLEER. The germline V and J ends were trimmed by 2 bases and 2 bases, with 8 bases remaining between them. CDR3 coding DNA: TGCGCCAGCAGCCAATTAGGGGACACAGATACGCAGTATTTT. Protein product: CASSQLGDTDTQYF.

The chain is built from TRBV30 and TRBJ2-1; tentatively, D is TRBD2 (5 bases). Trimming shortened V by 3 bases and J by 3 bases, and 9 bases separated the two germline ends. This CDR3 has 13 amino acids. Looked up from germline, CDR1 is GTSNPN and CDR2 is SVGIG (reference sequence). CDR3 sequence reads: CAWRLVLYNEQFF. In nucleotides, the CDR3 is TGTGCCTGGAGACTAGTTCTCTACAATGAGCAGTTCTTC.

For the CDR3, the DNA is TGTGCCAGCAGTGAAGCGGGACTCCAAGAGACCCAGTACTTC. It yields the protein CASSEAGLQETQYF. The rearrangement links TRBV6-1 to TRBJ2-5, with D possibly being TRBD2 (6 bases). Germline CDR1 and CDR2: MNHNS and SASEGT. The CDR3 is 14 residues long. The V gene lost 0 bases and the J gene lost 1 base, with 6 bases spanning the gap.

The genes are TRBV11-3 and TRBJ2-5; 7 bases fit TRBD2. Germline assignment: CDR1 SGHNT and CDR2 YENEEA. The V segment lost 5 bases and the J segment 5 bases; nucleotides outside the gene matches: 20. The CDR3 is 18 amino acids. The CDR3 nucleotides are TGTGCCAGCAGCCCACTTGTCCCCTCGGCGGGAGAGGAGGAGACCCAGTACTTC. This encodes CASSPLVPSAGEEETQYF.

The CDR3 sequence: CASSPGLAGAWGTETQYF. The DNA for the CDR3 is TGTGCCAGCAGCCCCGGACTAGCGGGAGCTTGGGGAACGGAGACCCAGTACTTC. The chain is built from TRBV7-9 and TRBJ2-5; 13 nucleotides agree with TRBD2. Trimming removed 5 bases from V and 5 bases from J; junction bases left unmatched: 14. This CDR3 spans 18 amino acids. The germline V gene encodes CDR1 SEHNR and CDR2 FQNEAQ (reference sequence).

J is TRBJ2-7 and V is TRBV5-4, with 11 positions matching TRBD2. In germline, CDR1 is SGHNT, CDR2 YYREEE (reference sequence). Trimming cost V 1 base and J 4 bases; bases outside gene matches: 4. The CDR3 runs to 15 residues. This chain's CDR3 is CASSLTSGRAYEQYF. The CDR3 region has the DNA TGTGCCAGCAGCTTGACTAGCGGGAGAGCTTACGAGCAGTACTTC.

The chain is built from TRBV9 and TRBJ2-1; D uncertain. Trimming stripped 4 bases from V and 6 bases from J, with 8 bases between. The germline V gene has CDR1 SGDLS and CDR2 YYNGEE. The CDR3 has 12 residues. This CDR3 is CASSPRPNEQFF. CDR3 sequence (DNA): TGTGCCAGCAGCCCTAGGCCCAATGAGCAGTTCTTC.

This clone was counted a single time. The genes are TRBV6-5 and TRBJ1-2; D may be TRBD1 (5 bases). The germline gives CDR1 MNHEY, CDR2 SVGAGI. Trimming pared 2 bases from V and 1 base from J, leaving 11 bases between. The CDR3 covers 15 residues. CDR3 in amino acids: CASSYGAVFNYGYTF. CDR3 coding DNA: TGTGCCAGCAGTTACGGGGCGGTATTTAACTATGGCTACACCTTC.

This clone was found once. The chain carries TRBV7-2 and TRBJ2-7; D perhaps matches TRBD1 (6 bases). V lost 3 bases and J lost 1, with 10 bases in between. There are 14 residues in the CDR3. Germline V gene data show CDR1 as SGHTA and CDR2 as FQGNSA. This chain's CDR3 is CASSLYRVSYEQYF. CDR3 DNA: TGTGCCAGCAGCTTGTACAGGGTATCCTACGAGCAGTACTTC.

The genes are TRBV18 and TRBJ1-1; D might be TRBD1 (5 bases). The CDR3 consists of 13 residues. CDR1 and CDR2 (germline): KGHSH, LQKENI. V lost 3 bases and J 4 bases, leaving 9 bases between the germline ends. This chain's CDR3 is CASSPPGITEAFF. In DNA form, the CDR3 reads TGTGCCAGCTCACCCCCAGGGATCACTGAAGCTTTCTTT.

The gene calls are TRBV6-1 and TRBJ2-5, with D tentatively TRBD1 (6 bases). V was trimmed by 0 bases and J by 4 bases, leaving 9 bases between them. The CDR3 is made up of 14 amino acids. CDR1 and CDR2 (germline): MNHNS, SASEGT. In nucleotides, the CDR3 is TGTGCCAGCAGTGAAGCCGGACAGAGAGAGACCCAGTACTTC. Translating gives CASSEAGQRETQYF.

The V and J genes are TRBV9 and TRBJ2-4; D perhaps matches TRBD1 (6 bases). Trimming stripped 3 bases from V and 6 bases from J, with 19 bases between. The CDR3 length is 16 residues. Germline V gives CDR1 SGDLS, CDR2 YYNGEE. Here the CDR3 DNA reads TGTGCCAGCAGCGCCCCCGGGGACATAGAATCAAACATTCAGTACTTC. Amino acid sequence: CASSAPGDIESNIQYF.

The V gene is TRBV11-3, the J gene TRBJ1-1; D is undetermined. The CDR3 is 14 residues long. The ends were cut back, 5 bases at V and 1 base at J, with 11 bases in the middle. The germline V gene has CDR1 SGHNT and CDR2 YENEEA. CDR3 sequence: CASSPLPTNTEAFF. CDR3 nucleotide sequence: TGTGCCAGCAGCCCCCTACCCACGAACACTGAAGCTTTCTTT.

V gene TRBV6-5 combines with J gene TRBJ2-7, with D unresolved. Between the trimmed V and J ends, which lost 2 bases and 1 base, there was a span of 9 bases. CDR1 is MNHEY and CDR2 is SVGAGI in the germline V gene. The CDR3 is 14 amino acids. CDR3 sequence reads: CASSYGVLSYEQYF. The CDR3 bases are TGTGCCAGCAGTTACGGAGTATTATCCTACGAGCAGTACTTC.

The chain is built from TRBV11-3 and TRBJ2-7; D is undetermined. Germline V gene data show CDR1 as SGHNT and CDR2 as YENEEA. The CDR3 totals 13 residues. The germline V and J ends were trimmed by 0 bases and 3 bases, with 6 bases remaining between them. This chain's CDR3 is CASSLDDNYEQYF. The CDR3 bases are TGTGCCAGCAGCTTAGACGACAACTACGAGCAGTACTTC.

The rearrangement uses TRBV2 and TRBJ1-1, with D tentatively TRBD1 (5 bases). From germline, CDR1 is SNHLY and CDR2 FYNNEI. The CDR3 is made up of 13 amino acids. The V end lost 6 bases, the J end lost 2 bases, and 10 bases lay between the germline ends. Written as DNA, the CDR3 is TGTGCCAGCAGGGATCAGGGAAACACTGAAGCTTTCTTT. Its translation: CASRDQGNTEAFF.

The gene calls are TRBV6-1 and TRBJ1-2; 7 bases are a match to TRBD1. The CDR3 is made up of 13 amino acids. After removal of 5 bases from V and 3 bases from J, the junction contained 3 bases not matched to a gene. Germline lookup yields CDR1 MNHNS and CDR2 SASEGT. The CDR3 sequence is CASSQGQYYGYTF. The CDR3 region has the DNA TGTGCCAGCAGTCAGGGACAGTACTATGGCTACACCTTC.

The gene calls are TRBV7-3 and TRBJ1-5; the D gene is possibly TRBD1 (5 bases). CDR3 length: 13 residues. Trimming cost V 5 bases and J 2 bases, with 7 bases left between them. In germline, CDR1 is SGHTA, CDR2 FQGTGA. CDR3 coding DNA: TGTGCCAGCAGCGAGACAGGCAATCAGCCCCAGCATTTT. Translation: CASSETGNQPQHF.

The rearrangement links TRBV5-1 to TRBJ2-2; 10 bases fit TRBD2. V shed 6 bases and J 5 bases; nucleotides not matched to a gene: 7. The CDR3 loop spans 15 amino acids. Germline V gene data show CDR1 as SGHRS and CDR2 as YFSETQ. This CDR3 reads CASIGLAGATGELFF. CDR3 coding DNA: TGCGCCAGCATAGGGCTAGCGGGAGCAACCGGGGAGCTGTTTTTT.

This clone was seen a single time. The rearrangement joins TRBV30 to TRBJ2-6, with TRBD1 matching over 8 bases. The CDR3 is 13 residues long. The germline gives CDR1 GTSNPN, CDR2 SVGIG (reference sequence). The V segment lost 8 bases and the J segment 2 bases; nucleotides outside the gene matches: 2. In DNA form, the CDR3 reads TGTGCCCAGGACAGGGCTGGGGCCAACGTCCTGACTTTC. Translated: CAQDRAGANVLTF.

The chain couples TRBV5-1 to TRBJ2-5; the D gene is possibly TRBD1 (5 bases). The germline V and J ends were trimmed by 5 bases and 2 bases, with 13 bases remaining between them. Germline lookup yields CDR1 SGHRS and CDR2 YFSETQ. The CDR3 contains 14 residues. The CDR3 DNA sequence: TGCGCCAGCAGGGGGCAGCCTTTACAAGAGACCCAGTACTTC. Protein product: CASRGQPLQETQYF.

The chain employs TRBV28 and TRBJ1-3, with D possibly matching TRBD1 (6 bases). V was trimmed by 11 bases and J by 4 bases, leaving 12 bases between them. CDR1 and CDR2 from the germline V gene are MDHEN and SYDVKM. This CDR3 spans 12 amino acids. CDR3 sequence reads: CAWGRGGNTIYF. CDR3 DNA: TGTGCCTGGGGCAGGGGAGGAAACACCATATATTTT.

The CDR3 sequence: CATSRGTGGNQPQHF. The CDR3 DNA reads as TGTGCCACCAGCAGAGGGACAGGGGGCAATCAGCCCCAGCATTTT. The V and J genes are TRBV15 and TRBJ1-5; 9 bases are a match to TRBD1. Germline assignment: CDR1 LNHNV and CDR2 YYDKDF (reference sequence). J was trimmed by 2 bases and V by 1 base; bases with no gene match: 0. The CDR3 is 15 residues long.

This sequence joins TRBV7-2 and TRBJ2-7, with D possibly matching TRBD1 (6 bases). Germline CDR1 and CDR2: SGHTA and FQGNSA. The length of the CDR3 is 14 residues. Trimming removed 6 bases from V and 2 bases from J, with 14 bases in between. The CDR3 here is CASRGAEGTYEQYF. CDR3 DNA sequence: TGTGCCAGCAGGGGGGCGGAAGGGACCTACGAGCAGTACTTC.

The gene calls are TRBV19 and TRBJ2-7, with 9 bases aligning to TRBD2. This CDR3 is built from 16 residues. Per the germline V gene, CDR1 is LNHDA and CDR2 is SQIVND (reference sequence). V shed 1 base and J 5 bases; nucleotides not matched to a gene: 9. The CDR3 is CASSIVPSGIVNEQYF. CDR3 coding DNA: TGTGCCAGTAGTATAGTCCCTAGCGGGATAGTCAACGAGCAGTACTTC.

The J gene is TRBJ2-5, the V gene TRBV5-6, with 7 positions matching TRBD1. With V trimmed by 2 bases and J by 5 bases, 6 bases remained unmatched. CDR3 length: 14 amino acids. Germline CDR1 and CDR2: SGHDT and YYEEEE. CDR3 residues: CASSFLQGTETQYF. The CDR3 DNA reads TGTGCCAGCAGCTTTCTACAGGGGACGGAGACCCAGTACTTC.

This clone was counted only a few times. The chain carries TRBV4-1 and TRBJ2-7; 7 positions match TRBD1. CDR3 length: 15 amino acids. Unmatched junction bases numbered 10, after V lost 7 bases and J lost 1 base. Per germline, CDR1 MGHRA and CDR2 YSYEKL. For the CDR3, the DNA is TGCGCCAGCACAAGGGGACCAGGGGGTTCCTACGAGCAGTACTTC. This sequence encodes CASTRGPGGSYEQYF.